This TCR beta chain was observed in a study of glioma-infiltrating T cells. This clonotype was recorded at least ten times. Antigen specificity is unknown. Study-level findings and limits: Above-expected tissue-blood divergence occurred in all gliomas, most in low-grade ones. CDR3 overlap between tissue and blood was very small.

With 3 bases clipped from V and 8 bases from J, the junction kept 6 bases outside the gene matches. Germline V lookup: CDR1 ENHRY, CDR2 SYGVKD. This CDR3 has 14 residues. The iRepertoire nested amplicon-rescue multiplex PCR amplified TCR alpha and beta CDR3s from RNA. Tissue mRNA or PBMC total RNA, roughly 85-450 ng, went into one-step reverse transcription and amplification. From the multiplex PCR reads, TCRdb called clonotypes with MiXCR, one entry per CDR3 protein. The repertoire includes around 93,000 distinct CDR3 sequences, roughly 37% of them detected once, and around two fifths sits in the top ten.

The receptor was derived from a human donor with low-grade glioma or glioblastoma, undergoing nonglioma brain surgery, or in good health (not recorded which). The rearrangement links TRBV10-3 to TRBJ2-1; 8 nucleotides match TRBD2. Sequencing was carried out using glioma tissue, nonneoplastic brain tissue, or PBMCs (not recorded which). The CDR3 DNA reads TGTGCCATCAGTGACGGGAGGGCCAGGGATGAGCAGTTCTTC. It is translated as CAISDGRARDEQFF.